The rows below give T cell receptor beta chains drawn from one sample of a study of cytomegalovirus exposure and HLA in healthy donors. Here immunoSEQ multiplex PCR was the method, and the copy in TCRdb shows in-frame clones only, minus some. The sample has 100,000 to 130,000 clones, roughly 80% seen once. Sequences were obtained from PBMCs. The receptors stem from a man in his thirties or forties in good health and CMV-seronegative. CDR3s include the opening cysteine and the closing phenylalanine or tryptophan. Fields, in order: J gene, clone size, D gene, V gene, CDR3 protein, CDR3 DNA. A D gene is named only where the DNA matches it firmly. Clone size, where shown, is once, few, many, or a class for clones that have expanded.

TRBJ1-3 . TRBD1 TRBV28 CASRRQGFGNTIYF TGTGCCAGCAGGAGACAGGGGTTTGGAAACACCATATATTTT
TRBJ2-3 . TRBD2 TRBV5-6 CASSSLAGAHTDTQYF TGTGCCAGCAGCTCACTAGCGGGGGCCCACACAGATACGCAGTATTTT
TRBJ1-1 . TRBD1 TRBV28 CASITPGGPNTEAFF TGTGCCAGCATTACCCCAGGGGGACCCAACACTGAAGCTTTCTTT
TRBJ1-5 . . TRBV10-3 CAISFQSNQPQHF TGTGCCATCAGTTTCCAGAGCAATCAGCCCCAGCATTTT
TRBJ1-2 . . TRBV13 CASSGYYGYTF TGTGCCAGTTCAGGGTACTATGGCTACACCTTC
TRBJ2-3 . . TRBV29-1 CSGARTDTQYF TGCAGCGGGGCACGGACAGATACGCAGTATTTT
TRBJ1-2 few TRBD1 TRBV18 CASSGGTGALYGYTF TGTGCCAGCTCAGGAGGGACAGGGGCCCTTTATGGCTACACCTTC
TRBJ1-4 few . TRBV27 CASSFRRDEKLFF TGTGCCAGCAGTTTCAGGAGGGATGAAAAACTGTTTTTT
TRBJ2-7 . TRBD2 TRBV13 CASTQGRASGPSYEQYF TGTGCCAGCACCCAAGGACGGGCTAGCGGACCTTCCTACGAGCAGTACTTC
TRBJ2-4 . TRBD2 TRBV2 CASRWTSVAKNIQYF TGTGCCAGCAGGTGGACTAGCGTGGCCAAAAACATTCAGTACTTC
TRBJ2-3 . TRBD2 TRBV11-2 CASSLASGISLDTQYF TGTGCCAGCAGCTTAGCTAGCGGGATTAGTCTCGATACGCAGTATTTT
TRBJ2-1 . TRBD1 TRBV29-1 CSVDDPDRGRRLFF TGCAGCGTTGATGACCCTGACAGGGGGCGCCGACTGTTCTTC
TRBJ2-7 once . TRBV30 CAWRGSPYYEQYF TGTGCCTGGAGGGGCAGCCCTTATTACGAGCAGTACTTC
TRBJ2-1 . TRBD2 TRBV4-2 CASSLPGLAVSNEQFF TGTGCCAGCAGCTTACCGGGACTAGCGGTCAGCAATGAGCAGTTCTTC
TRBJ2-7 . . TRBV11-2 CASSFSPTYEQYF TGTGCCAGCAGCTTTAGTCCCACCTACGAGCAGTACTTC
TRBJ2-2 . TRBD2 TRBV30 CAWSALAGGGNTGELFF TGTGCCTGGAGTGCTCTAGCGGGAGGCGGGAACACCGGGGAGCTGTTTTTT
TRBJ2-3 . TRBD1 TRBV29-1 CSGDRGRTDTQYF TGCAGCGGTGACAGGGGGCGCACAGATACGCAGTATTTT
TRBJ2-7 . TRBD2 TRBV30 CAWSVASGAPYEQYF TGTGCCTGGAGTGTGGCTAGCGGGGCCCCCTACGAGCAGTACTTC